One sample yielded the 31 T cell receptor beta chains listed below, sequenced in a study of blood T cell repertoires in COVID-19. TCRdb's table, derived via immunoSEQ multiplex PCR, lists solely in-frame clones and lacks some. The sample yields some 48,000 clones, around 89% seen once. Sequenced input: peripheral blood. The receptors stem from a human donor in a cohort sampled during active COVID-19.

V usage is TRBV27 and J usage is TRBJ2-5; 7 positions agree with TRBD1. V shed 5 bases, J shed 1 base, and the junction held 7 bases outside the gene matches. This CDR3 spans 15 amino acids. Germline V gene lookup returns CDR1 MNHEY and CDR2 SMNVEV (reference sequence). CDR3 loop: CASSPGTVSQETQYF. As DNA, the CDR3 is TGTGCCAGCAGTCCGGGGACAGTCTCCCAAGAGACCCAGTACTTC.

The genes are TRBV6-6 and TRBJ1-1; D remains unclear. Per germline, CDR1 MNHNY and CDR2 SVGAGI (reference sequence). The CDR3 extends over 14 amino acids. The V end was cut by 6 bases, the J end by 3 bases, with 14 bases between. CDR3 loop: CASRFLAIHTEAFF. DNA for the CDR3: TGTGCCAGCAGATTCCTGGCCATCCACACTGAAGCTTTCTTT.

V gene TRBV20-1 combines with J gene TRBJ1-4, with D hard to call. V dropped 7 bases and J dropped 7 bases, with 10 bases sitting between them. CDR3 size: 11 residues. CDR1 is DFQATT and CDR2 is SNEGSKA in the germline V gene (reference sequence). The CDR3 nucleotides read TGCAGTGGTAGGAGGAGTGAAAAACTGTTTTTT. Amino acids: CSGRRSEKLFF.

J is TRBJ1-1 and V is TRBV20-1; unclear D gene. CDR1 and CDR2 (germline): DFQATT, SNEGSKA (reference sequence). This CDR3 comprises 11 residues. V lost 3 bases and J lost 3, with 5 bases in between. The CDR3 sequence: CSASADTEAFF. CDR3 sequence (DNA): TGCAGTGCTAGTGCGGACACTGAAGCTTTCTTT.

The V call is TRBV21-1, the J call TRBJ1-6; TRBD1 is taken as the D call from the table, unchecked against the DNA. TRBV21-1 is described as a pseudogene. The CDR3 is 14 residues long. The CDR3 reads CASNQGWDNSPLHF. The CDR3 nucleotides read TGTGCCAGCAACCAGGGATGGGATAATTCACCCCTCCACTTT.

The chain combines TRBV6-2 or TRBV6-3 with TRBJ1-4; weak D call: TRBD1 (5 bases). Germline V lookup: CDR1 MNHEY, CDR2 SVGEGT. This CDR3 region has 16 residues. V was pared by 5 bases and J by 7 bases, with 20 bases between. The DNA for the CDR3 is TGTGCCAGCAGTCAAGACCTCGGGGGACTGGGTGAAAAACTGTTTTTT. Translated, it gives CASSQDLGGLGEKLFF.

The chain has TRBV27 and TRBJ1-5; D may be TRBD1 (5 bases). Trimming left V 5 bases short and J 4 bases short, with 9 bases between. Germline V CDR1 and CDR2: MNHEY, SMNVEV (reference sequence). The CDR3 is 13 amino acids. As DNA, the CDR3 is TGTGCCAGCAGTCCCAGGGATAATCAGCCCCAGCATTTT. Translation: CASSPRDNQPQHF.

This clone was detected once. This chain joins TRBV29-1 and TRBJ1-1; weak D call: TRBD1 (5 bases). CDR1 is SQVTM and CDR2 is ANQGSEA in the germline V gene. Trimming removed 3 bases at V and 6 bases at J, with 11 bases between. The CDR3 is 12 residues long. CDR3 in DNA: TGCAGCGTTGACGGGGGAGGCGCTGAAGCTTTCTTT. Translation: CSVDGGGAEAFF.

V gene TRBV27 combines with J gene TRBJ2-3; TRBD2 aligns across 8 bases. Germline assignment: CDR1 MNHEY and CDR2 SMNVEV (reference sequence). Trimming cost V 2 bases and J 0 bases; bases outside gene matches: 10. The CDR3 consists of 18 residues. The CDR3 coding sequence is TGTGCCAGCAGTTTACATCTGGCGGGGGGCCTTAGCACAGATACGCAGTATTTT. Amino acids: CASSLHLAGGLSTDTQYF.

V is TRBV7-3 and J is TRBJ2-7, with D unresolved. The CDR3 spans 15 residues. Germline V gene lookup returns CDR1 SGHTA and CDR2 FQGTGA. V lost 1 base, J lost 6 bases, and 16 bases lay in between. As DNA, the CDR3 is TGTGCCAGCAGCTTAAATCCCTCTAGGCAGATCGAGCAGTACTTC. Protein sequence: CASSLNPSRQIEQYF.

The chain combines TRBV7-9 with TRBJ1-1, with TRBD1 matching 8 bases. After removal of 7 bases from V and 1 base from J, the junction contained 8 bases not matched to a gene. Germline lookup yields CDR1 SEHNR and CDR2 FQNEAQ (reference sequence). The CDR3 spans 15 residues. The CDR3 nucleotides read TGTGCCAGCAATTATCCGGGACAGGAGAACACTGAAGCTTTCTTT. Protein sequence: CASNYPGQENTEAFF.

V is TRBV29-1 and J is TRBJ2-7; no reliable D call. Trimming left V 1 base short and J 3 bases short, with 4 bases between. The CDR3 totals 11 residues. Germline CDR1 reads SQVTM; CDR2 reads ANQGSEA. The DNA for the CDR3 is TGCAGCGTTGAAGGTCGCTACGAGCAGTACTTC. This translates into CSVEGRYEQYF.

This chain connects TRBV19 to TRBJ2-1; 11 bases line up with TRBD1. Germline CDR1 is LNHDA and CDR2 is SQIVND (reference sequence). The CDR3 consists of 16 residues. The ends lost 6 bases at V and 1 base at J; junction bases unmatched: 5. This CDR3 is CASSRGTGGSYNEQFF. As DNA, the CDR3 is TGTGCCAGTAGCCGAGGGACAGGGGGATCCTACAATGAGCAGTTCTTC. The full variable domain, its missing parts supplied by reference TRBV19 and TRBJ2-1, is DGGITQSPKYLFRKEGQNVTLSCEQNLNHDAMYWYRQDPGQGLRLIYYSQIVNDFQKGDIAEGYSVSREKKESFPLTVTSAQKNPTAFYLCASSRGTGGSYNEQFFGPGTRLTVL.

The rearrangement uses TRBV6-5 and TRBJ2-2, with TRBD1 as a possible D gene (5 bases). V was shortened by 6 bases and J by 1 base, with 6 bases between the two germline ends. The CDR3 spans 13 residues. CDR1 and CDR2 from the germline V gene are MNHEY and SVGAGI. The CDR3 nucleotides read TGTGCCAGCAGCGGACAGAACACCGGGGAGCTGTTTTTT. As protein: CASSGQNTGELFF.

The rearrangement links TRBV4-2 to TRBJ2-5; 11 bases are a match to TRBD2. CDR3 size: 16 residues. CDR1 and CDR2 (germline): LGHNA, YNFKEQ. The J segment lost 5 bases and the V segment lost 4 bases, leaving 9 bases of the junction unmatched. The CDR3 protein is CASSRKLAGEGETQYF. Here the CDR3 DNA reads TGTGCCAGCAGCCGTAAACTAGCGGGAGAGGGGGAGACCCAGTACTTC.

Note on this clone: An end of the junction does not agree with germline; a read error may underlie this. The genes are TRBV6-1 and TRBJ1-3; D is uncertain. The germline V gene encodes CDR1 MNHNS and CDR2 SASEGT. CDR3 size: 14 residues. CDR3 nucleotides: TGTGCCAGCAGAGAAGGGCTCTCTGGAAACACCATATATTTT. Encoded protein: CASREGLSGNTIYF.

The V and J genes are TRBV7-6 and TRBJ2-7; D may be TRBD1 (6 bases). The CDR3 is 15 amino acids. V was pared by 1 base and J by 1 base, with 11 bases between. In germline, CDR1 is SGHVS, CDR2 FNYEAQ. The DNA of the CDR3 is TGTGCCAGCAGCTTAGAGTGGGGGCCGTCCTACGAGCAGTACTTC. Its translation is CASSLEWGPSYEQYF.

V gene TRBV21-1 combines with J gene TRBJ1-6; the table gives TRBD1 as D, unverified against the DNA. TRBV21-1 is given as a pseudogene. This CDR3 is built from 15 residues. CDR3 loop: CASSKRDDRVAPLHF. The CDR3 bases are TGTGCCAGCAGCAAAAGGGACGACAGGGTCGCACCCCTCCACTTT.

This chain's CDR3 is CASSYRDRFTEAFF. The CDR3 bases are TGTGCCAGCAGCTACCGAGACAGGTTCACTGAAGCTTTCTTT. The V gene is TRBV7-8, the J gene TRBJ1-1, with D perhaps TRBD1 (6 bases). With 4 bases removed from V and 4 bases from J, the gap between germline ends came to 13 bases. The germline V gene has CDR1 SGHVS and CDR2 FQNEAQ. CDR3 length: 14 residues.

The chain links TRBV4-1 to TRBJ2-5; 10 bases match TRBD2. The germline V gene encodes CDR1 MGHRA and CDR2 YSYEKL. The CDR3 contains 16 residues. With V trimmed by 2 bases and J by 4 bases, 7 bases remained unmatched. Here the CDR3 reads CASSQLSGRGRETQYF. The CDR3 coding sequence is TGCGCCAGCAGCCAACTAAGCGGGAGGGGTAGAGAGACCCAGTACTTC.

The V call is TRBV4-3, the J call TRBJ1-4; a possible D gene is TRBD1 (5 bases). V lost 0 bases to trimming and J lost 0 bases, with 11 bases between them. The CDR3 length is 17 residues. Germline values: CDR1 LGHNA, CDR2 YSLEER. The CDR3: CASSQDYLTATNEKLFF. The CDR3 DNA reads TGCGCCAGCAGCCAAGATTACCTGACAGCAACTAATGAAAAACTGTTTTTT.

The chain uses TRBV19 and TRBJ2-5, with 12 bases identical to TRBD2. The CDR3 spans 15 residues. Germline-derived CDR1 and CDR2 are LNHDA and SQIVND (reference sequence). V gave up 4 bases and J gave up 4 bases; unmatched junction bases: 4. CDR3 in amino acids: CASSRGTSGRETQYF. The CDR3 nucleotides are TGTGCCAGTAGTAGGGGGACTAGCGGGCGAGAGACCCAGTACTTC. The complete variable domain, with remaining parts taken from reference TRBV19 and TRBJ2-5, reads DGGITQSPKYLFRKEGQNVTLSCEQNLNHDAMYWYRQDPGQGLRLIYYSQIVNDFQKGDIAEGYSVSREKKESFPLTVTSAQKNPTAFYLCASSRGTSGRETQYFGPGTRLLVL.

The CDR3 protein is CASSLILGQGGSKQYF. In DNA, the CDR3 is TGTGCCAGCAGCTTGATTTTAGGACAGGGAGGGTCTAAGCAGTACTTC. The chain combines TRBV5-4 with TRBJ2-7; TRBD1 is a possible D gene (8 bases). The V end was cut by 1 base, the J end by 8 bases, with 22 bases between. CDR1 and CDR2 (germline): SGHNT, YYREEE (reference sequence). The CDR3 length is 16 residues.

This sequence joins TRBV5-6 and TRBJ1-1; 7 bases match TRBD1. The germline gives CDR1 SGHDT, CDR2 YYEEEE. This CDR3 has 15 amino acids. V was clipped by 3 bases and J by 11 bases; unmatched bases: 16. CDR3 loop: CASSSYGQGGKWAFF. The CDR3 DNA reads as TGTGCCAGCAGCTCGTACGGCCAGGGGGGTAAGTGGGCTTTCTTT.

This rearrangement joins TRBV10-3 to TRBJ1-1, with 7 positions matching TRBD1. This CDR3 region has 14 residues. Germline trimming cut 10 bases from V and 4 bases from J; bases unmatched to any gene: 12. Germline V lookup: CDR1 ENHRY, CDR2 SYGVKD. The DNA for the CDR3 is TGTGCCAGCAATACTGACAGGGCTTCCACTGAAGCTTTCTTT. Protein: CASNTDRASTEAFF.

This chain uses TRBV4-2 with TRBJ2-1; the match to TRBD2 covers 8 bases. The CDR3 length is 17 residues. Germline assignment: CDR1 LGHNA and CDR2 YNFKEQ. Trimming cost V 1 base and J 4 bases; bases outside gene matches: 9. CDR3 protein: CASSQGPSSGSYNEQFF. The CDR3 coding sequence is TGTGCCAGCAGCCAAGGCCCTTCCAGCGGGAGTTACAATGAGCAGTTCTTC.

This rearrangement joins TRBV5-4 to TRBJ1-5; D remains ambiguous. Trimming took off 2 bases at V and 0 bases at J, with 6 bases between the two ends. This CDR3 has 14 residues. CDR1 and CDR2 (germline): SGHNT, YYREEE (reference sequence). The DNA of the CDR3 is TGTGCCAGCAGCTTTCACGGTAGCAATCAGCCCCAGCATTTT. Translated: CASSFHGSNQPQHF.

V and J are TRBV6-5 and TRBJ1-1, with D hard to call. The CDR3 is 13 amino acids. Between the trimmed V and J ends, which lost 2 bases and 1 base, there was a span of 5 bases. Germline CDR1 MNHEY, CDR2 SVGAGI. CDR3 region: CASSYGPNTEAFF. The CDR3 coding sequence is TGTGCCAGCAGTTACGGGCCGAACACTGAAGCTTTCTTT.

The rearrangement joins TRBV9 to TRBJ1-2, with TRBD1 identical over 10 bases. This CDR3 region has 17 residues. Trimming took 3 bases from V and 2 from J; bases not matched to a gene: 10. From germline, CDR1 is SGDLS and CDR2 YYNGEE. CDR3 amino acids: CASSGHNPGQGNYGYTF. The CDR3 nucleotides are TGTGCCAGCAGCGGTCACAACCCGGGACAGGGGAACTATGGCTACACCTTC. Using reference TRBV9 and TRBJ1-2 for the parts outside the CDR3, the full variable domain is DSGVTQTPKHLITATGQRVTLRCSPRSGDLSVYWYQQSLDQGLQFLIQYYNGEERAKGNILERFSAQQFPDLHSELNLSSLELGDSALYFCASSGHNPGQGNYGYTFGSGTRLTVV.

This chain connects TRBV6-2 or TRBV6-3 to TRBJ1-5, with 9 nucleotides matching TRBD1. CDR3 length: 17 amino acids. Germline trimming cut 0 bases from V and 3 bases from J; bases unmatched to any gene: 6. Germline CDR1 is MNHEY and CDR2 is SVGEGT. The CDR3 sequence: CASSYSGQGLINQPQHF. Written as DNA, the CDR3 is TGTGCCAGCAGTTACTCGGGACAGGGATTGATCAATCAGCCCCAGCATTTT.

The gene calls are TRBV21-1 and TRBJ1-1; the table assigns TRBD1, which was not confirmed against the DNA. TRBV21-1 is noted as a pseudogene. The CDR3 consists of 16 residues. The CDR3 here is CASSGMDRVMNTEAFF. Here the CDR3 DNA reads TGTGCCAGCAGCGGGATGGACAGGGTAATGAACACTGAAGCTTTCTTT.